This entry describes one TCR beta chain. Antigen specificity is unknown. This record belongs to a study of PD-1 blockade in classical Hodgkin lymphoma. The ends were cut back, 5 bases at V and 2 bases at J, with 10 bases in the middle. Per the germline V gene, CDR1 is SGHAT and CDR2 is FQNNGV. The CDR3 consists of 14 residues. Every single patient, without exception, relapsed after autologous stem cell transplantation, and brentuximab vedotin exposure varied. General study findings and limits: Possibly reflecting disease activity or prior therapy, repertoire differences have causes that remain undefined. Reported findings placed baseline TCR diversity lower in newly diagnosed patients (compared with healthy donors). Patients who responded completely had about the same baseline diversity as newly diagnosed patients.

Using immunoSEQ multiplex PCR, the repertoire was profiled, and TCRdb retains in-frame clones only, with some absent. The sample shows fewer than 25,000 clones, around 80% of them seen only once. The sample in question was peripheral blood mononuclear cells (PBMCs), obtained at baseline. V and J are TRBV11-2 and TRBJ2-4, with D unclear. The TCR sequence derives from a human donor with classical Hodgkin lymphoma. CDR3 DNA sequence: TGTGCCAGCAGCACCCAAGGAACCAAAAACATTCAGTACTTC. Amino acids: CASSTQGTKNIQYF.